The 27 T cell receptor beta chains below all came from one sample that was sequenced in a study of cytomegalovirus exposure and HLA in healthy donors. Both 60 Vbeta primers and 13 Jbeta primers went into the PCR. Sequenced by immunoSEQ multiplex PCR; TCRdb stores in-frame clones only, minus some. The sample comprises 120,000 or so clones, 83% of which are singletons, and about 3.7% rests with the top ten. Material: PBMCs. These receptor sequences come from a woman aged 40 to 50 in good health and CMV-seropositive.

V is TRBV6-9 and J is TRBJ2-5; TRBD1 might be the D (6 bases). Per germline, CDR1 MNHGY and CDR2 SVAAGI. The ends were cut back, 6 bases at V and 4 bases at J, with 9 bases in the middle. This CDR3 is 12 amino acids long. The CDR3 bases are TGTGCCAGCAGACTCAGGGGAGAGACCCAGTACTTC. Encoded protein: CASRLRGETQYF.

This chain links TRBV28 with TRBJ2-7; maybe TRBD1 (5 bases). Trimming pared 4 bases from V and 2 bases from J, leaving 18 bases between. The CDR3 sequence is 16 residues long. Looked up from germline, CDR1 is MDHEN and CDR2 is SYDVKM. The CDR3 is CASSSNVQTGTYEQYF. The CDR3 DNA sequence: TGTGCCAGCAGTTCCAACGTTCAAACAGGAACCTACGAGCAGTACTTC.

In this sample, this clone turned up once. The chain links TRBV30 to TRBJ2-7; 8 bases fit TRBD2. This CDR3 has 13 residues. Germline CDR1 GTSNPN, CDR2 SVGIG (reference sequence). Trimming cost V 4 bases and J 7 bases; bases outside gene matches: 9. The CDR3 here is CAWKGREAPEQYF. In DNA, the CDR3 is TGTGCCTGGAAAGGGCGGGAGGCCCCAGAGCAGTACTTC.

This chain links TRBV9 with TRBJ2-2, with 9 bases lining up with TRBD1. Germline CDR1 reads SGDLS; CDR2 reads YYNGEE. This CDR3 region has 15 residues. Trimming cost V 1 base and J 7 bases; bases outside gene matches: 5. The CDR3 here is CASSVLGQGGGELFF. CDR3 sequence (DNA): TGTGCCAGCAGCGTATTGGGACAGGGCGGCGGGGAGCTGTTTTTT.

The CDR3 DNA is TGTGCCAGTAGTATGATCAGTCAGATTAACACTGAAGCTTTCTTT. Encoded protein: CASSMISQINTEAFF. V gene TRBV19 combines with J gene TRBJ1-1; D gene uncertain. V lost 3 bases and J 2 bases, leaving 13 bases between the germline ends. The CDR3 loop spans 15 amino acids. Germline CDR1 is LNHDA and CDR2 is SQIVND (reference sequence).

The chain couples TRBV27 to TRBJ2-1; 12 nucleotides line up with TRBD2. J gave up 7 bases and V 7 bases, and 8 bases lay outside the gene matches. Germline V lookup: CDR1 MNHEY, CDR2 SMNVEV (reference sequence). The CDR3 contains 15 residues. The CDR3 region is CASNPSGRVNNEQFF. CDR3 nucleotide sequence: TGTGCCAGCAATCCTAGCGGGAGGGTCAATAATGAGCAGTTCTTC.

The CDR3: CASSEAKRDRWGIPDTQYF. The DNA for the CDR3 is TGTGCCAGCAGTGAAGCGAAACGAGACAGGTGGGGAATCCCAGATACGCAGTATTTT. The chain has TRBV6-1 and TRBJ2-3; D perhaps matches TRBD1 (6 bases). Trimming shortened V by 0 bases and J by 4 bases, and 23 bases separated the two germline ends. Germline V gene sequence: CDR1 MNHNS, CDR2 SASEGT. The CDR3 loop spans 19 amino acids.

The V and J genes are TRBV5-4 and TRBJ2-5; 8 bases are shared with TRBD1. Trimming took 4 bases from V and 5 from J; bases not matched to a gene: 13. Germline-derived CDR1 and CDR2 are SGHNT and YYREEE (reference sequence). This CDR3 is built from 16 residues. The CDR3 nucleotides are TGTGCCAGCAGCCCATACGGGACAGGCCGGGGGGAGACCCAGTACTTC. Translating it yields CASSPYGTGRGETQYF.

This sequence joins TRBV15 and TRBJ2-1, with 7 bases matching TRBD2. The CDR3 is 17 residues long. Per the germline V gene, CDR1 is LNHNV and CDR2 is YYDKDF (reference sequence). Unmatched junction bases numbered 9, after V lost 0 bases and J lost 4 bases. CDR3 nucleotide sequence: TGTGCCACCAGCAGAGATAGGGGACTACCCCCTTACAATGAGCAGTTCTTC. This gives the protein CATSRDRGLPPYNEQFF.

This clone has just one count. This rearrangement joins TRBV5-1 to TRBJ2-7; 7 bases line up with TRBD2. This CDR3 has 14 residues. After removal of 0 bases from V and 5 bases from J, the junction contained 5 bases not matched to a gene. Germline loops: CDR1 SGHRS, CDR2 YFSETQ. CDR3 DNA: TGCGCCAGCAGCTTGGCCGGGAGGTGGGACGAGCAGTACTTC. Translated, it gives CASSLAGRWDEQYF.

The rearrangement joins TRBV11-2 to TRBJ1-1; maybe TRBD1 (5 bases). CDR1 SGHAT and CDR2 FQNNGV come from the germline V gene. Deletions cut 4 bases from V and 3 bases from J, with 18 bases between. The CDR3 length is 16 residues. CDR3 sequence: CASSSLSETEDTEAFF. The CDR3 DNA sequence: TGTGCCAGCAGCTCCTTATCCGAGACAGAGGACACTGAAGCTTTCTTT. Variable domain in full (rest from reference TRBV11-2 and TRBJ1-1): EAGVAQSPRYKIIEKRQSVAFWCNPISGHATLYWYQQILGQGPKLLIQFQNNGVVDDSQLPKDRFSAERLKGVDSTLKIQPAKLEDSAVYLCASSSLSETEDTEAFFGQGTRLTVV.

The chain uses TRBV29-1 and TRBJ2-5; 13 bases are shared with TRBD2. This CDR3 is built from 19 residues. Germline CDR1 and CDR2: SQVTM and ANQGSEA. J lost 5 bases, V lost 6 bases, and 21 bases had no gene match. The CDR3 protein is CSVYGTAPTSGRFGETQYF. The CDR3 bases are TGCAGCGTATACGGGACTGCCCCGACTAGCGGGAGGTTCGGGGAGACCCAGTACTTC.

DNA for the CDR3: TGCGCCAGCCGGGACACACTGAACACTGAAGCTTTCTTT. The encoded protein is CASRDTLNTEAFF. The chain joins TRBV10-1 to TRBJ1-1; TRBD1 might be the D (6 bases). Trimming stripped 8 bases from V and 0 bases from J, with 10 bases between. CDR1 WNHNN and CDR2 SYGVQD come from the germline V gene (reference sequence). The CDR3 runs 13 residues.

The chain has TRBV6-1 and TRBJ2-5; 8 bases fit TRBD2. The CDR3 covers 16 residues. CDR1 is MNHNS, CDR2 SASEGT, per germline. Trimming at V came to 4 bases and at J to 4 bases, leaving 11 bases not matched to a gene. CDR3: CASSAGSAGEGETQYF. DNA for the CDR3: TGTGCCAGCAGTGCTGGGTCAGCGGGAGAAGGAGAGACCCAGTACTTC.

This clone was seen only a few times. The rearrangement joins TRBV7-2 to TRBJ2-7; weak D call: TRBD2 (6 bases). V was shortened by 6 bases and J by 3 bases, with 18 bases between the two germline ends. CDR3 size: 15 residues. Germline V CDR1 and CDR2: SGHTA, FQGNSA. CDR3 in DNA: TGTGCCAGCAGGATGGGAGGCGAGGGGAACTACGAGCAGTACTTC. It encodes CASRMGGEGNYEQYF.

This chain connects TRBV5-1 to TRBJ2-1; 8 nucleotides agree with TRBD1. V dropped 0 bases and J dropped 8; count of bases not matched to a gene: 4. Germline values: CDR1 SGHRS, CDR2 YFSETQ. There are 14 residues in the CDR3. CDR3 nucleotides: TGCGCCAGCAGCTTGGGGACAGGGACCGATGAGCAGTTCTTC. This gives the protein CASSLGTGTDEQFF. The entire variable domain, with the rest obtained from reference TRBV5-1 and TRBJ2-1, is as follows: KAGVTQTPRYLIKTRGQQVTLSCSPISGHRSVSWYQQTPGQGLQFLFEYFSETQRNKGNFPGRFSGRQFSNSRSEMNVSTLELGDSALYLCASSLGTGTDEQFFGPGTRLTVL.

The chain joins TRBV4-3 to TRBJ1-2, with 7 bases matching TRBD1. Germline CDR1 reads LGHNA; CDR2 reads YSLEER. The CDR3 is 15 residues long. The ends lost 0 bases at V and 7 bases at J; junction bases unmatched: 8. The CDR3 nucleotides are TGCGCCAGCAGCCAAGAAATAGACAGGGCAGGTGGCTACACCTTC. It specifies CASSQEIDRAGGYTF.

The J gene is TRBJ2-5, the V gene TRBV7-9; TRBD2 matches 8 bases. Unmatched junction bases numbered 9, after V lost 7 bases and J lost 2 bases. Germline values: CDR1 SEHNR, CDR2 FQNEAQ (reference sequence). The CDR3 totals 15 residues. The CDR3 nucleotides are TGTGCCAGCACTCTGGGGCTAGCGGGTCAAGAGACCCAGTACTTC. Protein product: CASTLGLAGQETQYF.

The gene calls are TRBV11-2 and TRBJ1-5; tentatively, D is TRBD1 (5 bases). V lost 2 bases, J lost 2 bases, and 7 bases lay in between. Germline lookup yields CDR1 SGHAT and CDR2 FQNNGV. This CDR3 is built from 14 residues. CDR3 residues: CASSLRGGNQPQHF. DNA of the CDR3: TGTGCCAGCAGCTTAAGGGGCGGCAATCAGCCCCAGCATTTT.

The chain couples TRBV28 to TRBJ2-7; 10 bases align to TRBD1. From germline, CDR1 is MDHEN and CDR2 SYDVKM. The V segment lost 2 bases and the J segment 4 bases; nucleotides outside the gene matches: 2. The CDR3 totals 14 residues. CDR3 coding DNA: TGTGCCAGCAGTTTACGGGACAGGGGATACGAGCAGTACTTC. Protein product: CASSLRDRGYEQYF.

The rearrangement joins TRBV2 to TRBJ2-6; 11 bases line up with TRBD1. CDR1 and CDR2 (germline): SNHLY, FYNNEI. J lost 1 base, V lost 6 bases, and 8 bases had no gene match. The CDR3 is 18 residues long. The CDR3 DNA reads TGTGCCAGCAGGCTCCCGGGACAGGGGGGGTCTGGGGCCAACGTCCTGACTTTC. Its translation: CASRLPGQGGSGANVLTF.

The V and J genes are TRBV5-1 and TRBJ2-1, with TRBD1 identical over 7 bases. Germline values: CDR1 SGHRS, CDR2 YFSETQ. This CDR3 region has 14 residues. V dropped 3 bases and J dropped 5; count of bases not matched to a gene: 5. The CDR3 spells CASSSGQPDNEQFF. Written as DNA, the CDR3 is TGCGCCAGCAGCTCGGGACAGCCCGACAATGAGCAGTTCTTC.

The genes are TRBV13 and TRBJ1-1; 10 bases map to TRBD1. Germline values: CDR1 PRHDT, CDR2 FYEKMQ (reference sequence). The CDR3 runs 16 residues. The ends lost 5 bases at V and 4 bases at J; junction bases unmatched: 10. CDR3 loop: CASSQGLDRGLTEAFF. CDR3 DNA: TGTGCCAGCAGCCAGGGCTTAGACAGGGGGCTCACTGAAGCTTTCTTT.

The V and J genes are TRBV21-1 and TRBJ1-5. TRBV21-1 is assigned pseudogene status. The CDR3 runs to 14 residues. Written as DNA, the CDR3 is TGTGCCATGGGGCGGGGCGCCCCCAATCAGCCCCAGCATTTT. It is translated as CAMGRGAPNQPQHF.

This clone was seen many times. The CDR3 DNA follows: TGTGCCATCAGTGTGGCGTGGGAGGGCGTAATTAACGAGCAGTACTTC. Residues: CAISVAWEGVINEQYF. The chain joins TRBV10-3 to TRBJ2-7; 7 nucleotides align to TRBD2. V was clipped by 4 bases and J by 5 bases; unmatched bases: 14. The CDR3 is 16 amino acids. CDR1 is ENHRY and CDR2 is SYGVKD in the germline V gene.

This clone was counted a single time. This chain links TRBV18 with TRBJ2-2, with 10 bases fitting TRBD2. Looked up from germline, CDR1 is KGHSH and CDR2 is LQKENI. The V segment lost 0 bases and the J segment 3 bases; nucleotides outside the gene matches: 1. The length of the CDR3 is 16 residues. CDR3 nucleotides: TGTGCCAGCTCACCACCTCTAGCGGGAGACACCGGGGAGCTGTTTTTT. This codes for CASSPPLAGDTGELFF.

V usage is TRBV2 and J usage is TRBJ1-5, with 8 bases identical to TRBD1. Unmatched junction bases numbered 9, after V lost 0 bases and J lost 2 bases. Germline V CDR1 and CDR2: SNHLY, FYNNEI. This CDR3 has 18 residues. CDR3 coding DNA: TGTGCCAGCAGTGAAGCCATCCCGGGACAGGCGGGCAATCAGCCCCAGCATTTT. It is translated as CASSEAIPGQAGNQPQHF.